This TCR beta chain stems from a study of CDR3 diversity in severe acne. One entry per CDR3 protein results from TCRdb running MiXCR on the PCR reads. Here the sample spans approximately 97,000 distinct CDR3 sequences, roughly half being singletons. This TCR came from a male donor with acne. The sample was blood.

The CDR3 nucleotides read TGTGCCAGCAGTGAATCGAACCTTGGGACAGAAAGTGACGAGCAGTACTTC. Translation: CASSESNLGTESDEQYF. The chain has TRBV25-1 and TRBJ2-5; 7 bases match TRBD1. The DNA matches TRBJ2-7 better at its end, which makes the J call doubtful. The CDR3 has 17 residues. Germline V gene lookup returns CDR1 MGHDK and CDR2 SYGVNS.